The T cell receptor beta chain under discussion was sequenced for a study of Ad26.COV2.S vaccination and SARS-CoV-2 variants. A remark on this clone: Its antigen is undetermined.

Study-wide results and limits: There was a possibility that the TCR breadth and depth analyses underestimated total T cell responses.

Treatment in this sample: approximately 18 received Ad26.COV2.S at low or high dose, single or two shots; about 5 received placebo; per-sample allocation not given. Collection of the samples took place on day 63 after the first injection of vaccine or placebo. This Boston cohort included adults aged 18-55 years. The junction had 3 bases not matched to a gene; V was cut back by 3 bases and J by 3 bases. Germline lookup yields CDR1 SGHRS and CDR2 YFSETQ. CDR3 length: 14 residues. Here immunoSEQ multiplex PCR was the method, and the copy in TCRdb shows in-frame clones only, minus some. The table shows 300,000 to 450,000 clones, with roughly 84% occurring only once.

The specimen comprised peripheral blood, sampled in a trial of Ad26.COV2.S vaccine versus placebo. The chain uses TRBV5-1 and TRBJ2-5, with 9 nucleotides matching TRBD1. The receptor's source is a person aged 18 to 65 who received the Ad26.COV2.S COVID-19 vaccine or a placebo. CDR3 sequence (DNA): TGCGCCAGCAGCTCATGGGACAGGGAAGAGACCCAGTACTTC. It codes for CASSSWDREETQYF.